These 10 T cell receptor beta chains came from one sample sequenced in a study of technical replicates of blood from a few donors. Generated by immunoSEQ multiplex PCR, the TCRdb table keeps only in-frame clones and is missing some. The table records around 80,000 clones, roughly 94% of them present only once. The source material was T cells isolated from PBMCs. The receptors stem from a human donor in good health.

V and J are TRBV29-1 and TRBJ2-2; 9 bases are shared with TRBD1. The germline V gene encodes CDR1 SQVTM and CDR2 ANQGSEA. J gave up 1 base and V 6 bases, and 3 bases lay outside the gene matches. The CDR3 totals 14 residues. CDR3 in amino acids: CSVGTGWNTGELFF. The CDR3 DNA follows: TGCAGCGTGGGGACAGGGTGGAACACCGGGGAGCTGTTTTTT.

The CDR3 nucleotides read TGTGCCAGCAGTGAAGGAAGGGGAGGAGGCAACACCATATATTTT. This codes for CASSEGRGGGNTIYF. The gene calls are TRBV6-1 and TRBJ1-3, with D perhaps TRBD1 (5 bases). From germline, CDR1 is MNHNS and CDR2 SASEGT. V gave up 1 base and J gave up 7 bases, with 14 bases separating them. The CDR3 extends over 15 amino acids.

The chain has TRBV7-9 and TRBJ2-5, with D uncertain. Germline V gene data show CDR1 as SEHNR and CDR2 as FQNEAQ (reference sequence). V lost 1 base, J lost 2 bases, and 11 bases lay in between. The CDR3 spans 15 residues. The CDR3 region has the DNA TGTGCCAGCAGCTTAGTCTCGGCGGATCAAGAGACCCAGTACTTC. This translates into CASSLVSADQETQYF.

The chain joins TRBV28 to TRBJ2-5; D not resolved. With 4 bases removed from V and 1 base from J, the gap between germline ends came to 4 bases. The V gene's germline CDR1 is MDHEN and CDR2 SYDVKM. The CDR3 loop spans 12 amino acids. The CDR3 loop is CASSSVQETQYF. The CDR3 bases are TGTGCCAGCAGTTCAGTCCAAGAGACCCAGTACTTC.

The chain has TRBV4-3 and TRBJ2-3; D possibly corresponds to TRBD1 (7 bases). Per germline, CDR1 LGHNA and CDR2 YSLEER. V was shortened by 3 bases and J by 0 bases, with 13 bases between the two germline ends. This CDR3 is 16 amino acids long. Written as DNA, the CDR3 is TGCGCCAGCAGCCAGGAGGGACAGATTAGCACAGATACGCAGTATTTT. This gives the protein CASSQEGQISTDTQYF.

The rearrangement uses TRBV30 and TRBJ1-2, with no clear D. V lost 1 base and J 8 bases, leaving 20 bases between the germline ends. The CDR3 runs to 15 residues. CDR1 is GTSNPN and CDR2 is SVGIG in the germline V gene (reference sequence). This CDR3 is CAWSAFTRLGSGYTF. The CDR3 nucleotides read TGTGCCTGGAGTGCCTTCACGAGGCTCGGGTCGGGCTACACCTTC.

V is TRBV7-2 and J is TRBJ1-1; 7 positions match TRBD1. J gave up 4 bases and V 1 base, and 15 bases lay outside the gene matches. The CDR3 extends over 18 amino acids. Germline CDR1 and CDR2: SGHTA and FQGNSA. The CDR3 loop is CASSLVAITGEGSTEAFF. CDR3 bases: TGTGCCAGCAGCTTAGTAGCGATAACAGGGGAAGGGAGCACTGAAGCTTTCTTT.

This clone has just a few counts. The genes are TRBV4-1 and TRBJ1-2; maybe TRBD1 (5 bases). The CDR3 sequence is 13 residues long. V lost 1 base to trimming and J lost 2 bases, with 5 bases between them. Germline V CDR1 and CDR2: MGHRA, YSYEKL. CDR3 sequence: CASSQGGNYGYTF. The CDR3 DNA reads TGCGCCAGCAGCCAAGGGGGCAACTATGGCTACACCTTC.

J is TRBJ2-7 and V is TRBV4-3; 10 bases are shared with TRBD1. The CDR3 loop spans 15 amino acids. The junction had 5 bases not matched to a gene; V was cut back by 1 base and J by 5 bases. CDR1 and CDR2 (germline): LGHNA, YSLEER. CDR3 sequence reads: CASSQAGTGADEQYF. As DNA, the CDR3 is TGCGCCAGCAGCCAAGCCGGGACAGGGGCCGACGAGCAGTACTTC.

This chain uses TRBV12-5 with TRBJ2-7; TRBD2 matches 12 bases. The CDR3 length is 14 residues. Losses at the gene ends were 11 bases for V and 1 base for J; bases not matched to a gene: 6. CDR1 LGHNT and CDR2 FRNRAP come from the germline V gene. The CDR3: CASAGTSGSYEQYF. The CDR3 coding sequence is TGTGCTTCCGCCGGGACTAGCGGGTCCTACGAGCAGTACTTC.